This T cell receptor beta chain appears in the sequencing data of a study of blood T cell repertoires in COVID-19. Study overall: COVID-19 samples collected from the United States, Italy and Spain covered acute and convalescent phases. From T cells, B-cell-depleted T cells, or PBMCs came the material, which was cDNA or gDNA.

Study processing details: How many nucleated cells were present was estimated from reference gene primer amplification. TCRdb's copy holds only in-frame clones and misses some; the assay was immunoSEQ multiplex PCR. V and J calls and clone size are copied from that table; D and trimming were computed from the DNA. The table records approximately 130,000 clones, approximately 83% of them present only once. Germline loops: CDR1 SGHRS, CDR2 YFSETQ. The CDR3 length is 14 residues. After removal of 4 bases from V and 10 bases from J, the junction contained 7 bases not matched to a gene. This TCR came from a woman in her forties or fifties who had recovered from COVID-19. Sequencing was done on a sample of peripheral blood. This chain joins TRBV5-1 and TRBJ2-1, with 11 bases matching TRBD2. CDR3 amino acids: CASSIAGGLGEQFF. The CDR3 bases are TGCGCCAGCAGCATAGCGGGGGGGCTGGGAGAGCAGTTCTTC.